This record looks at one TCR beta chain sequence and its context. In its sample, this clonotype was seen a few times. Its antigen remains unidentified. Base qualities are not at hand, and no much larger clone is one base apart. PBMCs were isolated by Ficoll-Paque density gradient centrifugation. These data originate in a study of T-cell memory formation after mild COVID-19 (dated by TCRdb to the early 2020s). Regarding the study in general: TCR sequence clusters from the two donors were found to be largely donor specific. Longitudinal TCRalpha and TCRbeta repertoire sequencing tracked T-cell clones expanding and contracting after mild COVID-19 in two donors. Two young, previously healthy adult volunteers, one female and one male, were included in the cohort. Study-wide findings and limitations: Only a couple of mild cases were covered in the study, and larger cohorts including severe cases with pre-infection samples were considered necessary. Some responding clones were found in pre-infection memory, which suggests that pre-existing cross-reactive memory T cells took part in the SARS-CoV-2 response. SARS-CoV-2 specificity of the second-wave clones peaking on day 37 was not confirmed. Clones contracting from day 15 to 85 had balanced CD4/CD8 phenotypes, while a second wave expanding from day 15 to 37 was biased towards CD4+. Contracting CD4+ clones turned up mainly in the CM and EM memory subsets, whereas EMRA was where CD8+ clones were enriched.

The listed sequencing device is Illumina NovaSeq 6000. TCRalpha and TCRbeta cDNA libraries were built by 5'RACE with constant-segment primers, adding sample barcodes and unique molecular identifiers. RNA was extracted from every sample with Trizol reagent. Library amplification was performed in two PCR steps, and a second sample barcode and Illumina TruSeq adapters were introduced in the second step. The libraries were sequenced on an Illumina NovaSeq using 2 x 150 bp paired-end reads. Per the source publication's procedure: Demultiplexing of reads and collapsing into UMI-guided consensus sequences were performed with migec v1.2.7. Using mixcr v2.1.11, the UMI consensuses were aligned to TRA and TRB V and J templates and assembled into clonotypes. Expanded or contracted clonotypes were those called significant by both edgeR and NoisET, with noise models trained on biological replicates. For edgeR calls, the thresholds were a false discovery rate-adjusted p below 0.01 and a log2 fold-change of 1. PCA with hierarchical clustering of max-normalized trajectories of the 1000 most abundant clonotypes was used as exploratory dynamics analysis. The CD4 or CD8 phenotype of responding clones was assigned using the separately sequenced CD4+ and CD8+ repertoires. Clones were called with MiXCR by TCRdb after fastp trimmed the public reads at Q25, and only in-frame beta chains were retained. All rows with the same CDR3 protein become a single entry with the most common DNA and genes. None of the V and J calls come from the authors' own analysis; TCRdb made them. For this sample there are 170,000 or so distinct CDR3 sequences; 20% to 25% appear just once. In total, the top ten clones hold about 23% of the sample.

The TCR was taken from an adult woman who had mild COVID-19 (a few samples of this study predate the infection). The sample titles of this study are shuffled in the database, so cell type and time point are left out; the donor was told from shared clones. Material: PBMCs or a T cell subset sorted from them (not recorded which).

The CDR3 has the sequence CASSLAHPRQGVTGNTIYF. The DNA sequence follows: TGTGCCAGCAGCTTAGCGCATCCTAGACAGGGCGTAACTGGAAACACCATATATTTT. Here the chain combines TRBV7-9 and TRBJ1-3; a stretch of 7 junction bases matches TRBD1. Taken from the germline V gene (reference sequence), the CDR1 and CDR2 loops are SEHNR and FQNEAQ. Trimming accounts for 0 bases at V and 2 bases at J, while the number of junction bases matched to no gene is 13. Spanning cysteine to phenylalanine, the CDR3 consists of 19 amino acids. CDR3 DNA is the only sequence kept; it has 57 bases, read in frame from the first base.